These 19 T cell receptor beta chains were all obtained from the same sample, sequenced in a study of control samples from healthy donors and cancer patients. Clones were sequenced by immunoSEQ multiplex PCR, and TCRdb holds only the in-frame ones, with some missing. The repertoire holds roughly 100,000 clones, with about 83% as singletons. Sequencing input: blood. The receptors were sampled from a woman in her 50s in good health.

The CDR3 bases are TGTGCCAGTTCCGACGGTTCGTCGACAGGGTTTGGCTACACCTTC. It specifies CASSDGSSTGFGYTF. The rearrangement uses TRBV19 and TRBJ1-2; TRBD1 matches at 7 bases. The V gene end was trimmed by 8 bases and the J gene end by 7 bases; junction bases not matched to a gene: 16. Germline assignment: CDR1 LNHDA and CDR2 SQIVND (reference sequence). This CDR3 spans 15 amino acids.

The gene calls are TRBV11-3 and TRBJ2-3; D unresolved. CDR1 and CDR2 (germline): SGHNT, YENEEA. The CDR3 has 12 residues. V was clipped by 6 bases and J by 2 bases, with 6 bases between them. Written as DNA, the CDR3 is TGTGCCAGCAGGCCCAACACAGATACGCAGTATTTT. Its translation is CASRPNTDTQYF. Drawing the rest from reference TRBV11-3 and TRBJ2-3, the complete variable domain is EAGVVQSPRYKIIEKKQPVAFWCNPISGHNTLYWYLQNLGQGPELLIRYENEEAVDDSQLPKDRFSAERLKGVDSTLKIQPAELGDSAVYLCASRPNTDTQYFGPGTRLTVL.

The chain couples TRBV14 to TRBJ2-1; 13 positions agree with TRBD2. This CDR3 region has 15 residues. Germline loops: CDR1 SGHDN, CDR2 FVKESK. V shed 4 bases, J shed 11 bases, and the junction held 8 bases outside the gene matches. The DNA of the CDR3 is TGTGCCAGCAGCCGGGGACTAGCGGGGCGCTCTCAGCAGTTCTTC. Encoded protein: CASSRGLAGRSQQFF.

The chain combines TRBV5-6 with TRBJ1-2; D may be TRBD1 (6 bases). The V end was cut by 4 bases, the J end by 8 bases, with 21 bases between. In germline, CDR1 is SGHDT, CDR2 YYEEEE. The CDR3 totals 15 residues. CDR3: CASSTLRPGAWGYTF. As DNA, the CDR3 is TGTGCCAGCAGCACTCTGAGGCCAGGGGCGTGGGGCTACACCTTC.

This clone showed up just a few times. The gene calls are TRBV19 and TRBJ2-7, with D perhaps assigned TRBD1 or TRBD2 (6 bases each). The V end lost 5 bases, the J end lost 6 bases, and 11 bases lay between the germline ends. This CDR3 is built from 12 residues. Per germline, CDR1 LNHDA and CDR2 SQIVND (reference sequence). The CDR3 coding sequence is TGTGCCAGTAGTCCGGGGGCAGGCGAGCAGTACTTC. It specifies CASSPGAGEQYF.

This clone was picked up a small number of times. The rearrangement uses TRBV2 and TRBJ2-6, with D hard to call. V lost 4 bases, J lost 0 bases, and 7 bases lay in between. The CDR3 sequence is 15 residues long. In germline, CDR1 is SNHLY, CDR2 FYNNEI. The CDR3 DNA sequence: TGTGCCAGCAGTGTATTCCTCTCTGGGGCCAACGTCCTGACTTTC. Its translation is CASSVFLSGANVLTF. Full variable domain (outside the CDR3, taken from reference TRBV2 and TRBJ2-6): EPEVTQTPSHQVTQMGQEVILRCVPISNHLYFYWYRQILGQKVEFLVSFYNNEISEKSEIFDDQFSVERPDGSNFTLKIRSTKLEDSAMYFCASSVFLSGANVLTFGAGSRLTVL.

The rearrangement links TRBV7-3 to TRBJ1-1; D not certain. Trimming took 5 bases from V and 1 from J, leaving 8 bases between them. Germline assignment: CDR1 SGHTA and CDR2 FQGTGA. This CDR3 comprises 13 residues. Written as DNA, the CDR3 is TGTGCCAGCAGCCGGAATCGGAACACTGAAGCTTTCTTT. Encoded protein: CASSRNRNTEAFF.

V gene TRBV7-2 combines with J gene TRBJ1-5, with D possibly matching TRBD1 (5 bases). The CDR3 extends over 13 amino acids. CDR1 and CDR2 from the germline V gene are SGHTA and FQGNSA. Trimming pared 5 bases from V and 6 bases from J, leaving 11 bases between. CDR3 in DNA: TGTGCCAGCAGCATTGGGGCGGGTCAGCCCCAGCATTTT. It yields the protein CASSIGAGQPQHF.

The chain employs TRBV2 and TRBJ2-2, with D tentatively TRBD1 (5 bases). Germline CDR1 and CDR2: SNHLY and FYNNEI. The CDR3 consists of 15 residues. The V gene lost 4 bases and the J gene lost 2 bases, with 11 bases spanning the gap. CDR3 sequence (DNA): TGTGCCAGCAGTGGAAGGGGCACAAACACCGGGGAGCTGTTTTTT. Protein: CASSGRGTNTGELFF.

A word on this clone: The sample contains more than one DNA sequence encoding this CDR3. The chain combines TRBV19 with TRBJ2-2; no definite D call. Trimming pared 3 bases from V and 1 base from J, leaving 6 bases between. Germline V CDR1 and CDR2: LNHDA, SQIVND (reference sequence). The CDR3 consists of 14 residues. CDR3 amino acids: CASSISRNTGELFF. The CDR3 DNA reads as TGTGCCAGTAGTATTTCCCGGAACACCGGGGAGCTGTTTTTT.

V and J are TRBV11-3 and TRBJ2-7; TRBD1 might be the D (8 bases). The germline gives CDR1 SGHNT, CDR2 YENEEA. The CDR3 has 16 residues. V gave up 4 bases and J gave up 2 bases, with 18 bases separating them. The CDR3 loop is CASSSRTGGATYEQYF. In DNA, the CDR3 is TGTGCCAGCAGCTCACGAACAGGGGGGGCGACCTACGAGCAGTACTTC.

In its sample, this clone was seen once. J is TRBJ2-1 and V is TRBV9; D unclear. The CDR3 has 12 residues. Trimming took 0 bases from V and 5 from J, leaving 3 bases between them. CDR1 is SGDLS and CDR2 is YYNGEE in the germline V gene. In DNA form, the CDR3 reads TGTGCCAGCAGCGTAGAGCACAATGAGCAGTTCTTC. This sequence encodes CASSVEHNEQFF. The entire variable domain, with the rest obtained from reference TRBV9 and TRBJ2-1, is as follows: DSGVTQTPKHLITATGQRVTLRCSPRSGDLSVYWYQQSLDQGLQFLIQYYNGEERAKGNILERFSAQQFPDLHSELNLSSLELGDSALYFCASSVEHNEQFFGPGTRLTVL.

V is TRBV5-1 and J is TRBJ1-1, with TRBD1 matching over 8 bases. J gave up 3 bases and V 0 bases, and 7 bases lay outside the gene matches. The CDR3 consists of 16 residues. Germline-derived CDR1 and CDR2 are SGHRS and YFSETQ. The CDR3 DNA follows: TGCGCCAGCAGCTTGGGTCTGACAGGGGTGGACACTGAAGCTTTCTTT. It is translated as CASSLGLTGVDTEAFF.

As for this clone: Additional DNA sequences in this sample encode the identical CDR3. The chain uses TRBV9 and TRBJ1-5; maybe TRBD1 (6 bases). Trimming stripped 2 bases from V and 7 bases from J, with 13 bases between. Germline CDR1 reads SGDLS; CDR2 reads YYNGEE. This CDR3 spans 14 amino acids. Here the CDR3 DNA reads TGTGCCAGCAGCGTTACAGGAGGGGGGCAGCCCCAGCATTTT. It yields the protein CASSVTGGGQPQHF.

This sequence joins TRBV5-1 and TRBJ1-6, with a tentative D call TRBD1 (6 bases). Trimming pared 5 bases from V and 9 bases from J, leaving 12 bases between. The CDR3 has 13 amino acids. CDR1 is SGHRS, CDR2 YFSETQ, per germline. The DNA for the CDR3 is TGCGCCAGCAGTTACACCAGGGGTTCACCCCTCCACTTT. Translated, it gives CASSYTRGSPLHF.

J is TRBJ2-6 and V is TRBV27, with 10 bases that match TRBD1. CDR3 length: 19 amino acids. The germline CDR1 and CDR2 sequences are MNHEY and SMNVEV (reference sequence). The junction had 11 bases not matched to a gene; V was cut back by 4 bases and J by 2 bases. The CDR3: CASSSTTGGGLAGANVLTF. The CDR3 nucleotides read TGTGCCAGCAGTTCGACGACAGGGGGCGGGCTAGCTGGGGCCAACGTCCTGACTTTC.

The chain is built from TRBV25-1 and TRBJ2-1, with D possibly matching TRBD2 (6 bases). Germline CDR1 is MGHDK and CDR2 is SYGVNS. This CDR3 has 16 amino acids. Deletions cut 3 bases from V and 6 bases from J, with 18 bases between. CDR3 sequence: CASSDALAGPSNEQFF. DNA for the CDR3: TGTGCCAGCAGTGATGCCTTGGCGGGACCTTCCAATGAGCAGTTCTTC.

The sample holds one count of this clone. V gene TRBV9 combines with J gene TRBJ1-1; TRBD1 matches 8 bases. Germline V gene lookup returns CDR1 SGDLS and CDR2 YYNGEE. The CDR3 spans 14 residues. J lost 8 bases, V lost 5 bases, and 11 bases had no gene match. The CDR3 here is CASRLISGGSEAFF. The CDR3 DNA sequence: TGTGCCAGCAGGTTGATATCAGGGGGCTCGGAAGCTTTCTTT.

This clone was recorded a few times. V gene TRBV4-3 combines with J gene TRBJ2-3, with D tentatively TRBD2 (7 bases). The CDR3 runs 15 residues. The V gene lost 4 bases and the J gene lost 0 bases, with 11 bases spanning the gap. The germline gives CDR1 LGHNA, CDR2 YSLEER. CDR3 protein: CASSRGGPSTDTQYF. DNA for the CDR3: TGCGCCAGCAGCCGCGGGGGCCCTAGCACAGATACGCAGTATTTT.